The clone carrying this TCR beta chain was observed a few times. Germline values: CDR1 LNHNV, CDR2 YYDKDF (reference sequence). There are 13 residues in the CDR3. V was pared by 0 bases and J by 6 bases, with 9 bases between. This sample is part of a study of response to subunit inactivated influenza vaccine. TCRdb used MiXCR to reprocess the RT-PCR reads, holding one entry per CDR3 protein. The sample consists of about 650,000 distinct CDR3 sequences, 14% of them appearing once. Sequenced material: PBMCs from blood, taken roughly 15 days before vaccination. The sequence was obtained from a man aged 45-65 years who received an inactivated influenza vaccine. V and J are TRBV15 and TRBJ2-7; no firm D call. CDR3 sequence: CATSRDYGGEQYF. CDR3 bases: TGTGCCACCAGCAGAGACTATGGCGGCGAGCAGTACTTC.